The next 21 T cell receptor beta chains were all read from a single sample in a study of T-cell reconstitution after alpha-beta-depleted transplantation in children. Unique molecular identifiers were used to barcode this TCRbeta library. TCRdb re-analysed the PCR reads in MiXCR, keeping a single row per CDR3 protein. The table has roughly 4,500 distinct CDR3 sequences, around 25% seen once. The starting material was PBMCs, mostly from graft donor cells, obtained 60 days after TCRalphabeta/CD19-depleted stem cell transplant. All receptors derive from a boy under two years old who had a stem cell transplant for SCID, so the T cells may come from the graft donor.

This clonotype was recorded only once. The chain uses TRBV5-6 and TRBJ2-1; 8 bases are a match to TRBD2. CDR3 length equals 15 residues. After removal of 4 bases from V and 8 bases from J, the junction contained 11 bases not matched to a gene. CDR1 and CDR2 (germline): SGHDT, YYEEEE. CDR3 residues: CASSRLRGGRDEQFF. The CDR3 DNA reads as TGTGCCAGCAGCCGACTACGGGGGGGCAGGGATGAGCAGTTCTTC.

In its sample, this clonotype was seen many times. The chain joins TRBV7-4 to TRBJ2-5; 9 bases align to TRBD2. The CDR3 covers 15 residues. Unmatched junction bases numbered 5, after V lost 3 bases and J lost 3 bases. Germline V gives CDR1 SGHVT, CDR2 SQSDAQ. The DNA for the CDR3 is TGTGCCAGCAGCTTGGCTAGCGGGACTAAAGAGACCCAGTACTTC. Translating it yields CASSLASGTKETQYF.

This clonotype is deemed large (0.1 to 1%). The chain recombines TRBV5-6 with TRBJ2-5, with D perhaps matching TRBD1 or TRBD2 (5 bases each). CDR1 is SGHDT and CDR2 is YYEEEE in the germline V gene. V lost 3 bases to trimming and J lost 0 bases, with 15 bases between them. This CDR3 is 16 amino acids long. The CDR3 spells CASSSLGRRNQETQYF. CDR3 in DNA: TGTGCCAGCAGCTCGTTGGGACGGAGAAACCAAGAGACCCAGTACTTC.

There are many counts of this clonotype. Here the CDR3 DNA reads TGTGCCACCTTGACAGGAGACGGTTACTATGGCTACACCTTC. Its translation: CATLTGDGYYGYTF. The rearrangement joins TRBV19 to TRBJ1-2; possibly TRBD1 for D (6 bases). Trimming removed 10 bases from V and 3 bases from J, with 18 bases in between. This CDR3 comprises 14 residues. From germline, CDR1 is LNHDA and CDR2 SQIVND (reference sequence).

The chain links TRBV20-1 to TRBJ1-1; D possibly corresponds to TRBD1 (6 bases). This CDR3 has 13 residues. Germline values: CDR1 DFQATT, CDR2 SNEGSKA (reference sequence). V was shortened by 4 bases and J by 2 bases, with 11 bases between the two germline ends. CDR3 protein: CSANGGGNTEAFF. Here the CDR3 DNA reads TGCAGTGCTAACGGAGGGGGTAACACTGAAGCTTTCTTT.

This clonotype was detected many times. The chain employs TRBV4-1 and TRBJ1-2, with D possibly being TRBD1 (5 bases). Trimming took 1 base from V and 8 from J, leaving 17 bases between them. There are 15 residues in the CDR3. Germline V lookup: CDR1 MGHRA, CDR2 YSYEKL. The CDR3 nucleotides are TGCGCCAGCAGCCAAGGGGACCGACTAGGGGAGGGCTACACCTTC. Translating it yields CASSQGDRLGEGYTF.

This clonotype is termed medium-sized. This chain connects TRBV2 to TRBJ1-4; TRBD1 matches 8 bases. Per the germline V gene, CDR1 is SNHLY and CDR2 is FYNNEI. The CDR3 covers 19 residues. V trimming: 2 bases; J trimming: 2 bases; junction bases outside the gene matches: 13. The CDR3 DNA is TGTGCCAGCAGTGAACAGGGGGCGCCCCCGTGGATCACTAATGAAAAACTGTTTTTT. Its translation is CASSEQGAPPWITNEKLFF. Complete variable domain (other parts from reference TRBV2 and TRBJ1-4): EPEVTQTPSHQVTQMGQEVILRCVPISNHLYFYWYRQILGQKVEFLVSFYNNEISEKSEIFDDQFSVERPDGSNFTLKIRSTKLEDSAMYFCASSEQGAPPWITNEKLFFGSGTQLSVL.

The J gene is TRBJ2-7, the V gene TRBV20-1, with no clear D. V was pared by 3 bases and J by 0 bases, with 12 bases between. The CDR3 covers 14 residues. From germline, CDR1 is DFQATT and CDR2 SNEGSKA (reference sequence). CDR3 bases: TGCAGTGCTAGGACTTTCGATAGCTCCTACGAGCAGTACTTC. Encoded protein: CSARTFDSSYEQYF.

This clonotype was found many times. Because the CDR3's place on the DNA is in doubt, the DNA is left out and the CDR3 is given as listed by TCRdb. The genes are TRBV5-1 and TRBJ1-4; the D call in the table, TRBD1, was not verified against the DNA. Inclusive of both ends, the CDR3 amounts to 13 amino acids. Germline V gene sequence: CDR1 SGHRS, CDR2 YFSETQ. This chain's CDR3 is CASSWTGSKNCFF.

At least ten counts were recorded for this clonotype. J is TRBJ1-1 and V is TRBV7-9; TRBD1 might be the D (6 bases). The germline V gene encodes CDR1 SEHNR and CDR2 FQNEAQ (reference sequence). The V gene lost 4 bases and the J gene lost 3 bases, with 12 bases spanning the gap. CDR3 length: 14 residues. The CDR3 DNA is TGTGCCAGCAGCTCACGGGGGGCAGACACTGAAGCTTTCTTT. Protein: CASSSRGADTEAFF.

This clonotype occurred many times. The chain has TRBV9 and TRBJ1-3; the D gene is possibly TRBD1 (5 bases). CDR1 and CDR2 from the germline V gene are SGDLS and YYNGEE. This CDR3 is 18 amino acids long. V was shortened by 4 bases and J by 0 bases, with 20 bases between the two germline ends. The chain's CDR3 is CASSFMGGGWDSGNTIYF. The DNA for the CDR3 is TGTGCCAGCAGCTTCATGGGGGGAGGTTGGGACTCTGGAAACACCATATATTTT.

This clonotype is classed as medium-sized (0.01 to 0.1%). The rearrangement links TRBV5-6 to TRBJ1-2; maybe TRBD1 (6 bases). V lost 2 bases and J lost 2, with 10 bases in between. There are 14 residues in the CDR3. CDR1 is SGHDT, CDR2 YYEEEE, per germline. This chain's CDR3 is CASSLAGTNYGYTF. CDR3 bases: TGTGCCAGCAGCTTAGCGGGGACAAACTATGGCTACACCTTC.

This clonotype showed up just a few times. The genes are TRBV7-9 and TRBJ2-1; TRBD2 matches at 10 bases. In germline, CDR1 is SEHNR, CDR2 FQNEAQ (reference sequence). This CDR3 spans 13 amino acids. With 5 bases clipped from V and 14 bases from J, the junction kept 9 bases outside the gene matches. CDR3 DNA sequence: TGTGCCAGCAGCGAGAGATTCGGGACTAGCGAGTTCTTC. Protein product: CASSERFGTSEFF. The full variable domain, in which reference TRBV7-9 and TRBJ2-1 provide the parts outside the CDR3, is DTGVSQNPRHKITKRGQNVTFRCDPISEHNRLYWYRQTLGQGPEFLTYFQNEAQLEKSRLLSDRFSAERPKGSFSTLEIQRTEQGDSAMYLCASSERFGTSEFFGPGTRLTVL.

This clonotype counts as medium-sized. CDR3 sequence reads: CASKYIRNTGELFF. CDR3 coding DNA: TGTGCCAGCAAATATATACGAAACACCGGGGAGCTGTTTTTT. The chain combines TRBV27 with TRBJ2-2; D is ambiguous. Germline values: CDR1 MNHEY, CDR2 SMNVEV (reference sequence). The length of the CDR3 is 14 residues. V was clipped by 7 bases and J by 2 bases, with 11 bases between them.

The chain joins TRBV5-1 to TRBJ2-3, with D possibly TRBD2 on 5 matching bases. CDR3 length equals 14 residues. Germline V CDR1 and CDR2: SGHRS, YFSETQ. V was pared by 4 bases and J by 2 bases, with 11 bases between. The CDR3 protein is CASSLEGYTDTQYF. In DNA, the CDR3 is TGCGCCAGCAGCCTAGAGGGCTACACAGATACGCAGTATTTT.

At least ten counts were recorded for this clonotype. This chain links TRBV28 with TRBJ1-5, with D hard to call. CDR3 size: 14 residues. Trimming removed 5 bases at V and 4 bases at J, with 12 bases between. Germline CDR1 and CDR2: MDHEN and SYDVKM. The CDR3 sequence is CASSGWARNQPQHF. The CDR3 nucleotides are TGTGCCAGCAGTGGGTGGGCGCGGAATCAGCCCCAGCATTTT.

This clonotype was detected ten times or more. V is TRBV3-1 and J is TRBJ2-2, with 8 bases aligning to TRBD2. Germline V gene data show CDR1 as LGHDT and CDR2 as YNNKEL (reference sequence). The CDR3 spans 18 residues. V shed 11 bases, J shed 7 bases, and the junction held 24 bases outside the gene matches. CDR3 nucleotides: TGTGCCTCCTGCCGAAAAACTAGCGGCGTCTCCACCAGCGGGGAGCTGTTTTTT. This translates into CASCRKTSGVSTSGELFF.

There are many counts of this clonotype. The V and J genes are TRBV6-5 and TRBJ1-1; D remains unclear. Per the germline V gene, CDR1 is MNHEY and CDR2 is SVGAGI. The CDR3 contains 14 residues. The V end lost 2 bases, the J end lost 4 bases, and 11 bases lay between the germline ends. This CDR3 reads CASSYALPGTEAFF. For the CDR3, the DNA is TGTGCCAGCAGTTACGCTCTACCGGGCACTGAAGCTTTCTTT.

This clonotype is medium-sized. This chain links TRBV28 with TRBJ1-2; TRBD1 is a possible D gene (5 bases). This CDR3 contains 13 residues. Germline V gives CDR1 MDHEN, CDR2 SYDVKM. Deletions cut 2 bases from V and 4 bases from J, with 8 bases between. CDR3 sequence (DNA): TGTGCCAGCAGTTTACCAGGGAGCTATGGCTACACCTTC. Translated, it gives CASSLPGSYGYTF.

This clonotype qualifies as medium-sized. This chain joins TRBV30 and TRBJ2-7, with D perhaps matching TRBD1 (5 bases). The V gene's germline CDR1 is GTSNPN and CDR2 SVGIG (reference sequence). Trimming took 3 bases from V and 2 from J, leaving 11 bases between them. CDR3 length: 13 amino acids. CDR3 nucleotides: TGTGCCTGGAGCGTACCAGGGCCCTACGAGCAGTACTTC. It translates to CAWSVPGPYEQYF. Filled out from reference TRBV30 and TRBJ2-7, the complete variable domain reads SQTIHQWPATLVQPVGSPLSLECTVEGTSNPNLYWYRQAAGRGLQLLFYSVGIGQISSEVPQNLSASRPQDRQFILSSKKLLLSDSGFYLCAWSVPGPYEQYFGPGTRLTVT.

The chain carries TRBV30 and TRBJ2-1; D unresolved. Trimming took 4 bases from V and 7 from J, leaving 14 bases between them. Germline V gives CDR1 GTSNPN, CDR2 SVGIG (reference sequence). This CDR3 contains 13 residues. The CDR3 DNA follows: TGTGCCTGGATAGGCCCCCCTAGAAATGAGCAGTTCTTC. This sequence encodes CAWIGPPRNEQFF.